Presented here are 22 T cell receptor beta chains from one specimen sequenced in a study of blood T cells in healthy people across ages. The authors ran a second PCR of about 7 to 11 cycles using a sample-barcoded 5' primer and a J-beta primer mix. TCRdb re-called the 5' RACE reads through MiXCR, storing one row per CDR3 protein. The sample comprises hundreds of thousands of distinct CDR3 sequences, 58% of which are singletons, and roughly 22% rests with the top ten. Specimen: blood. These receptors were taken from a man aged 25-45 years in good health.

The chain links TRBV28 to TRBJ2-7; D is ambiguous. Trimming pared 5 bases from V and 1 base from J, leaving 18 bases between. Germline lookup yields CDR1 MDHEN and CDR2 SYDVKM. The length of the CDR3 is 16 residues. This CDR3 is CASSPPISHPSYEQYF. CDR3 nucleotide sequence: TGTGCCAGCAGTCCCCCAATAAGCCACCCTTCCTACGAGCAGTACTTC.

This rearrangement joins TRBV29-1 to TRBJ2-3; no clear D. V was cut by 4 bases and J by 0 bases, with 8 bases left in between. Germline-derived CDR1 and CDR2 are SQVTM and ANQGSEA. The length of the CDR3 is 13 residues. The CDR3 loop reads CSVVSESTDTQYF. DNA for the CDR3: TGCAGCGTTGTGTCGGAAAGCACAGATACGCAGTATTTT.

The chain recombines TRBV25-1 with TRBJ2-4, with D perhaps being TRBD1 or TRBD2 (5 bases each). The J call could be wrong; TRBJ2-7 is a better fit for the DNA end. Germline CDR1 is MGHDK and CDR2 is SYGVNS. CDR3 size: 13 residues. CDR3 sequence reads: CASRKLSGGEQYF. CDR3 nucleotide sequence: TGTGCCAGCAGGAAGTTAAGTGGGGGCGAGCAGTACTTC.

This clonotype was seen a few times. This chain connects TRBV7-2 to TRBJ2-7; D is unresolved. The length of the CDR3 is 14 residues. V dropped 1 base and J dropped 1 base, with 8 bases sitting between them. Germline loops: CDR1 SGHTA, CDR2 FQGNSA. For the CDR3, the DNA is TGTGCCAGCAGCTTAGAGGGTCCTTCCTACGAGCAGTACTTC. Translated: CASSLEGPSYEQYF.

As concerns this clonotype: A read error may produce the germline difference seen at one junction end. The chain is built from TRBV12-3 or TRBV12-4 and TRBJ1-5, with D unclear. This CDR3 is built from 14 residues. The CDR3 protein is CASSGQLSNQHQHF. The DNA for the CDR3 is TGTGCCAGCAGTGGGCAGCTTAGCAATCAGCACCAGCATTTT.

V and J are TRBV10-3 and TRBJ2-1; a weak D match, TRBD1 (6 bases). Trimming pared 11 bases from V and 7 bases from J, leaving 12 bases between. CDR3 length: 11 residues. Germline CDR1 reads ENHRY; CDR2 reads SYGVKD. The CDR3, as DNA: TGTGCCTCTTTGCAGGGGAATGAGCAGTTCTTC. It encodes CASLQGNEQFF.

The CDR3 protein is CASSYRSGADEQFF. The CDR3 DNA reads as TGTGCCAGCAGTTACCGAAGCGGGGCGGATGAGCAGTTCTTC. The chain couples TRBV6-6 to TRBJ2-1; 7 positions match TRBD2. Germline CDR1 and CDR2: MNHNY and SVGAGI (reference sequence). The CDR3 spans 14 residues. The J segment lost 8 bases and the V segment lost 2 bases, leaving 6 bases of the junction unmatched.

The chain links TRBV27 to TRBJ1-2; D is unresolved. In germline, CDR1 is MNHEY, CDR2 SMNVEV (reference sequence). Trimming removed 5 bases at V and 1 base at J, with 14 bases between. The CDR3 totals 15 residues. CDR3 residues: CASSTKAGLNYGYTF. The CDR3 nucleotides are TGTGCCAGCAGTACAAAAGCCGGCCTTAACTATGGCTACACCTTC.

This clonotype was counted only a few times. V usage is TRBV20-1 and J usage is TRBJ2-7; D is ambiguous. V gave up 1 base and J gave up 2 bases, with 15 bases separating them. CDR1 is DFQATT and CDR2 is SNEGSKA in the germline V gene (reference sequence). This CDR3 region has 15 residues. The CDR3 region has the DNA TGCAGTGCTAGAGCCCCCCCCCCGCGGCCCTACGAGCAGTACTTC. Its translation: CSARAPPPRPYEQYF.

This clonotype occurred a few times. V usage is TRBV27 and J usage is TRBJ2-1; 9 bases map to TRBD2. V lost 5 bases and J lost 4; bases outside the gene matches: 12. The CDR3 covers 17 residues. Germline-derived CDR1 and CDR2 are MNHEY and SMNVEV (reference sequence). In nucleotides, the CDR3 is TGTGCCAGCAGTGGGTGGGGTGGCGGGAGGGTTTACAATGAGCAGTTCTTC. This translates into CASSGWGGGRVYNEQFF.

V gene TRBV13 combines with J gene TRBJ2-3; D unresolved. The V end was cut by 1 base, the J end by 2 bases, with 7 bases between. Germline CDR1 and CDR2: PRHDT and FYEKMQ (reference sequence). The CDR3 spans 14 residues. The CDR3 sequence: CASSLELTTDTQYF. CDR3 bases: TGTGCCAGCAGCTTAGAACTGACCACAGATACGCAGTATTTT. The full variable domain, in which reference TRBV13 and TRBJ2-3 provide the parts outside the CDR3, is AAGVIQSPRHLIKEKRETATLKCYPIPRHDTVYWYQQGPGQDPQFLISFYEKMQSDKGSIPDRFSAQQFSDYHSELNMSSLELGDSALYFCASSLELTTDTQYFGPGTRLTVL.

This chain uses TRBV12-3 or TRBV12-4 with TRBJ2-5; D ambiguous. This CDR3 is 17 amino acids long. V dropped 3 bases and J dropped 1 base, with 18 bases sitting between them. CDR3 residues: CASSFLSQELAQETQYF. CDR3 in DNA: TGTGCCAGCAGTTTCTTGAGTCAGGAATTGGCCCAAGAGACCCAGTACTTC.

This clonotype has just a few counts. The chain joins TRBV5-1 to TRBJ2-6, with 12 bases that match TRBD2. This CDR3 has 18 residues. Per germline, CDR1 SGHRS and CDR2 YFSETQ. With V trimmed by 5 bases and J by 9 bases, 15 bases remained unmatched. The CDR3 nucleotides are TGCGCCAGCAGTACCGGACTAGCGGGAAACTTCTATGGCAACGTCCTGACTTTC. Its translation: CASSTGLAGNFYGNVLTF.

The rearrangement links TRBV18 to TRBJ1-1; D is undetermined. Per the germline V gene, CDR1 is KGHSH and CDR2 is LQKENI. CDR3 length: 12 amino acids. The V and J ends lost 5 bases and 1 base respectively, with 5 bases between them. The CDR3 is CASSFENTEAFF. The DNA for the CDR3 is TGTGCCAGCTCATTTGAGAACACTGAAGCTTTCTTT.

Ten or more counts support this clonotype. This chain links TRBV2 with TRBJ2-1, with unresolved D. This CDR3 contains 18 residues. Germline-derived CDR1 and CDR2 are SNHLY and FYNNEI. V was pared by 2 bases and J by 0 bases, with 17 bases between. CDR3 residues: CASSEYGLGKSSYNEQFF. CDR3 DNA sequence: TGTGCCAGCAGTGAATATGGCTTGGGGAAAAGCTCCTACAATGAGCAGTTCTTC.

The sample holds one count of this clonotype. J is TRBJ1-2 and V is TRBV6-5, with D possibly TRBD1 on 5 matching bases. Trimming removed 6 bases at V and 8 bases at J, with 19 bases between. This CDR3 spans 14 amino acids. Germline assignment: CDR1 MNHEY and CDR2 SVGAGI. DNA of the CDR3: TGTGCCAGCAGCCTGAACGGGGGAGTCAGAGGCTACACCTTC. It translates to CASSLNGGVRGYTF.

J is TRBJ2-1 and V is TRBV2; TRBD1 might be the D (5 bases). Germline CDR1 and CDR2: SNHLY and FYNNEI. V was trimmed by 5 bases and J by 7 bases, leaving 15 bases between them. The CDR3 loop spans 14 amino acids. The CDR3 protein is CASSFDSTANEQFF. CDR3 nucleotide sequence: TGTGCCAGCAGTTTTGACAGTACGGCAAATGAGCAGTTCTTC.

This clonotype was counted only a few times. This CDR3 is CASSLAVQGANYEQYF. The CDR3 nucleotides are TGCGCCAGCAGCTTGGCGGTTCAGGGAGCCAACTACGAGCAGTACTTC. The chain links TRBV5-1 to TRBJ2-7; D possibly matches TRBD1 or TRBD2 (5 bases each). V was clipped by 0 bases and J by 3 bases, with 16 bases between them. The CDR3 is 16 amino acids. CDR1 is SGHRS, CDR2 YFSETQ, per germline.

Here the CDR3 DNA reads TGCAGTGGACGGACAGACTTTAATTCACCCCTCCACTTT. This sequence encodes CSGRTDFNSPLHF. This chain connects TRBV20-1 to TRBJ1-6; D might be TRBD1 (6 bases). Trimming cost V 7 bases and J 6 bases, with 13 bases left between them. Per the germline V gene, CDR1 is DFQATT and CDR2 is SNEGSKA (reference sequence). CDR3 length: 13 amino acids.

The CDR3 DNA is TGTGCCAGCTCACTACGAGAGAAATCTAACTATGGCTACACCTTC. It translates to CASSLREKSNYGYTF. V usage is TRBV18 and J usage is TRBJ1-2; no reliable D call. The ends were cut back, 4 bases at V and 0 bases at J, with 12 bases in the middle. The germline V gene encodes CDR1 KGHSH and CDR2 LQKENI. This CDR3 is 15 amino acids long.

The chain uses TRBV29-1 and TRBJ2-7; weak D call: TRBD2 (6 bases). Germline CDR1 SQVTM, CDR2 ANQGSEA. V was pared by 7 bases and J by 3 bases, with 16 bases between. CDR3 length equals 13 residues. CDR3 in amino acids: CSAQTGSDYEQYF. The CDR3 bases are TGCAGCGCCCAAACCGGGAGCGACTACGAGCAGTACTTC.

This chain links TRBV12-3 or TRBV12-4 with TRBJ2-5; no clear D gene. The CDR3 is made up of 14 amino acids. With 0 bases removed from V and 2 bases from J, the gap between germline ends came to 7 bases. This CDR3 is CASSLAQLQETQYF. The DNA for the CDR3 is TGTGCCAGCAGTTTAGCCCAGCTGCAAGAGACCCAGTACTTC.